Sequencing of this T cell receptor (beta chain) was carried out in a study of cytomegalovirus exposure and HLA in healthy donors. It was with 60 Vbeta and 13 Jbeta primers that the PCR ran. TCRdb's copy holds only in-frame clones and misses some; the assay was immunoSEQ multiplex PCR. The sample has about 120,000 clones; around 76% are singletons. The TCR originated in a man aged 60-69 years in good health and CMV-seropositive. The sample taken for sequencing was PBMCs.

This chain's CDR3 is CASSVYPRGQENTEAFF. The CDR3 nucleotides read TGTGCCAGCAGCGTATATCCTCGGGGACAGGAGAACACTGAAGCTTTCTTT. The V and J genes are TRBV9 and TRBJ1-1; 8 nucleotides agree with TRBD1. CDR3 size: 17 residues. J gave up 1 base and V 1 base, and 9 bases lay outside the gene matches. Germline V gene data show CDR1 as SGDLS and CDR2 as YYNGEE. The entire variable domain, with the rest obtained from reference TRBV9 and TRBJ1-1, is as follows: DSGVTQTPKHLITATGQRVTLRCSPRSGDLSVYWYQQSLDQGLQFLIQYYNGEERAKGNILERFSAQQFPDLHSELNLSSLELGDSALYFCASSVYPRGQENTEAFFGQGTRLTVV.